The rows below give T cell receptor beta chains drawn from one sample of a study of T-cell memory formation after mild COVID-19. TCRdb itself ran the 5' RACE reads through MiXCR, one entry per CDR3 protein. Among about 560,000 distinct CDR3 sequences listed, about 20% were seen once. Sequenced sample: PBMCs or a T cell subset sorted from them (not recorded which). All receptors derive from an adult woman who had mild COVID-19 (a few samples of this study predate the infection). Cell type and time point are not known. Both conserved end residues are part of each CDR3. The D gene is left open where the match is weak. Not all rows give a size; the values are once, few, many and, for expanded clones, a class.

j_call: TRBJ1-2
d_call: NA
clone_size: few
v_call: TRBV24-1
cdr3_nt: TGTGCCACCAGTGATGATACAATGGGCTACACCTTC
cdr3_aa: CATSDDTMGYTF

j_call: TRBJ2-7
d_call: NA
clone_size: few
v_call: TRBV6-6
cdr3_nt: TGTGCCAGCAGTTACTCGAATATAGGGACGGCCTACGAGCAGTACTTC
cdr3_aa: CASSYSNIGTAYEQYF

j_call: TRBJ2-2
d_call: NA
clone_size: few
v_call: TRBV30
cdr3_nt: TGTGCCTTCTCGTCCGGGGGCTCCACCGGGGAGCTGTTTTTT
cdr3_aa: CAFSSGGSTGELFF

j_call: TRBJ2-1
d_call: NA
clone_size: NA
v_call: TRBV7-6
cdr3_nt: TGTGCCAGCAGCCGGGACGGAAAATACAATGAGCAGTTCTTC
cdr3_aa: CASSRDGKYNEQFF

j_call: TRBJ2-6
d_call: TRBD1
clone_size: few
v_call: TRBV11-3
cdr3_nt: TGTGCCAGCGCCGAACCAGGGGGCTCTGGGGCCAACGTCCTGACTTTC
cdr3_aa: CASAEPGGSGANVLTF

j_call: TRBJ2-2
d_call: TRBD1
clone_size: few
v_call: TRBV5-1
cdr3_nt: TGCGCCAGCAGCCTCGACAGGGTTGGGACCGGGGAGCTGTTTTTT
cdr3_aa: CASSLDRVGTGELFF

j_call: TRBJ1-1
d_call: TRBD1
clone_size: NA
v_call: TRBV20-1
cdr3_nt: TGCAGTGCTAGGGAAACAGGGGGCGGAGGCACTGAAGCTTTCTTT
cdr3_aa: CSARETGGGGTEAFF

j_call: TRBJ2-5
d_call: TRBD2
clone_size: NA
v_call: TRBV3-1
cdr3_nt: TGTGCCAGCAGCCCCCCCGGGACTAGCGGGGGCATACAAGAGACCCAGTACTTC
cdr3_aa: CASSPPGTSGGIQETQYF

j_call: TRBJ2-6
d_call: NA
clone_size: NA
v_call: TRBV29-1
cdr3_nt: TGCAGCGTGGGGGGTACGTCTGGGGCCAACGTCCTGACTTTC
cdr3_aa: CSVGGTSGANVLTF

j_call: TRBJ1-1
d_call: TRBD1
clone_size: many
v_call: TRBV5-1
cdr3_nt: TGCGCCAGCAGCATTAGGACAGGGATGAACACTGAAGCTTTCTTT
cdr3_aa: CASSIRTGMNTEAFF

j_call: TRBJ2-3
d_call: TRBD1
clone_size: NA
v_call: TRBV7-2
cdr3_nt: TGTGCCAGCAGCTCGAGACAGGGGGCTTGGAGCACAGATACGCAGTATTTT
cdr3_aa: CASSSRQGAWSTDTQYF

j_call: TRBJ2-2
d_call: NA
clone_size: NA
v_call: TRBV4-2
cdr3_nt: TGTGCCAGCAGCCAAGACGGCCAGGGGAATGCGAACACCGGGGAGCTGTTTTTT
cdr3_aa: CASSQDGQGNANTGELFF